This T cell receptor beta chain was profiled in a study of glioma-infiltrating T cells after dendritic cell vaccination. The V gene's germline CDR1 is SGHDT and CDR2 YYEEEE. V gave up 4 bases and J gave up 12 bases, with 14 bases separating them. The CDR3 spans 12 residues. The immunoSEQ assay amplified TCRB CDR3 from up to 2 ug DNA. The table came from immunoSEQ multiplex PCR; TCRdb's copy has only in-frame clones and leaves some out. The sample holds over 70,000 clones; roughly four fifths are singletons and the top ten take around 2.3%. This TCR came from a human donor with glioblastoma. The chain couples TRBV5-6 to TRBJ1-5; D gene uncertain. The sample consisted of blood, taken before dendritic cell vaccination. The CDR3 region has the DNA TGTGCCAGCAGCATAATCGGGGAGCGCCAGCATTTT. Protein: CASSIIGERQHF.